This T cell receptor beta chain was recovered during a study of T-cell reconstitution after alpha-beta-depleted transplantation in children. General study results and limits: Some patients' high day-60 TCRbeta diversity was attributed to recipient cells surviving conditioning.

The V end was cut by 3 bases, the J end by 10 bases, with 12 bases between. CDR3 length: 13 amino acids. Germline CDR1 and CDR2: SGHTA and FQGTGA. About this clonotype itself: The target antigen is unknown.

Unique molecular identifiers featured in how the TCRbeta library was prepared. TCRdb re-derived calls from the PCR reads in MiXCR, one entry per CDR3 protein. This sample carries about a million distinct CDR3 sequences, about 31% of them seen once, and the ten largest clones take roughly 30%. This sequence was found in a boy under two years old who had a stem cell transplant for SCID, so the T cells may come from the graft donor. The sample here was PBMCs, mostly from graft donor cells, taken 360 days after TCRalphabeta/CD19-depleted stem cell transplant. The V gene is TRBV7-3, the J gene TRBJ1-4; D is uncertain. The CDR3 is CASSFPTRSKLFF. The CDR3, as DNA: TGTGCCAGCAGCTTTCCAACAAGATCAAAACTGTTTTTT. Based on the CDR3 plus reference TRBV7-3 and TRBJ1-4, the full variable domain is GAGVSQTPSNKVTEKGKYVELRCDPISGHTALYWYRQSLGQGPEFLIYFQGTGAADDSGLPNDRFFAVRPEGSVSTLKIQRTERGDSAVYLCASSFPTRSKLFFGSGTQLSVL.